Listed below are T cell receptor beta chains from one sample, sequenced in a study of early T cells in non-severe SARS-CoV-2 infection. TCRdb recomputed calls from the 5' RACE reads with MiXCR, one row per CDR3 protein. The table lists about 60,000 distinct CDR3 sequences, approximately 5.6% of them singletons. The sequencing sample was made of whole blood. Source of these receptors: an adult who was a healthcare worker with PCR-confirmed SARS-CoV-2 infection or an uninfected control (not recorded which). CDR3s include the opening cysteine and the closing phenylalanine or tryptophan. Each record gives: D gene, J gene, CDR3 length, clone size, V gene, CDR3 DNA, CDR3 protein. D genes are given only for firm matches. Not all rows give a size; the values are once, few, many and, for expanded clones, a class.

TRBD2,TRBJ2-1,17,many,TRBV24-1,TGTGCCACCAGTGATGGACTAGCGGGAAGCTCCTACAATGAGCAGTTCTTC,CATSDGLAGSSYNEQFF
.,TRBJ2-3,15,many,TRBV11-2,TGTGCCAGCAGTTTGGACTTTTCAACCACAGATACGCAGTATTTT,CASSLDFSTTDTQYF
TRBD2,TRBJ2-7,16,.,TRBV7-2,TGTGCCAGCAGCTTAGGGGGACTAGCGGGGTCCTACGAGCAGTACTTC,CASSLGGLAGSYEQYF
.,TRBJ1-2,15,many,TRBV4-2,TGTGCCAGCAGCCAAGCGTTGGCATTTGACTATGGCTACACCTTC,CASSQALAFDYGYTF
.,TRBJ2-4,13,.,TRBV29-1,TGCAGCGCCCTGACATCTGGCGAAAACATTCAGTACTTC,CSALTSGENIQYF
.,TRBJ1-2,13,.,TRBV20-1,TGCAGTGCTATCGACAGAAAAGTCTATGGCTACACCTTC,CSAIDRKVYGYTF
TRBD2,TRBJ2-2,14,many,TRBV20-1,TGCAGTGCCCCGCGGACTAGCGGGACCGGGGAGCTGTTTTTT,CSAPRTSGTGELFF
.,TRBJ1-4,14,.,TRBV11-2,TGTGCCAGCAGCTTAAATGTAGGGGATGAAAAACTGTTTTTT,CASSLNVGDEKLFF
.,TRBJ2-3,16,few,TRBV25-1,TGTGCCAGCAGTTCCGCCTTAGGGGGAAGCACAGATACGCAGTATTTT,CASSSALGGSTDTQYF
TRBD1,TRBJ2-4,17,many,TRBV20-1,TGCAGTGCTAGAAAGGGGTCACAGGGGTCAACCAAAAACATTCAGTACTTC,CSARKGSQGSTKNIQYF
TRBD1,TRBJ2-7,15,many,TRBV6-1,TGTGCCAGCAGTGTGACAGGGGAGGCGCCTGGGGAGCAGTACTTC,CASSVTGEAPGEQYF
TRBD2,TRBJ2-7,17,many,TRBV3-1,TGTGCCAGCAGCCAGGGATCCGGGGCCCCGGGAGGGTACGAGCAGTACTTC,CASSQGSGAPGGYEQYF
.,TRBJ1-2,14,few,TRBV4-3,TGCGCCAGCAGCCAAGATCCACTTAACTATGGCTACACCTTC,CASSQDPLNYGYTF
TRBD2,TRBJ2-2,14,many,TRBV30,TGTGCCTGGAGTAAGGCGGGAGTCGCCGGGGAGCTGTTTTTT,CAWSKAGVAGELFF
.,TRBJ2-7,15,.,TRBV6-2/TRBV6-3,TGTGCCAGCAGCCACACGAACGTCAGGGGCCGCTCGCAGTACTTC,CASSHTNVRGRSQYF
.,TRBJ2-7,12,few,TRBV29-1,TGCAGCGTTGAAACAGAGTCCTACGAGCAGTACTTC,CSVETESYEQYF
.,TRBJ2-2,19,few,TRBV27,TGTGCCAGCAAGCTCCGGGGACCGGGTGTAGTCGCGAACACCGGGGAGCTGTTTTTT,CASKLRGPGVVANTGELFF
TRBD1,TRBJ2-7,14,.,TRBV19,TGTGCCAGTAGCCCCGGGACAGGGGGTAGGGAGCAGTACTTC,CASSPGTGGREQYF
.,TRBJ1-2,13,.,TRBV30,TGTGCCTGGAGACAGGACGCTAACTATGGCTACACCTTC,CAWRQDANYGYTF
.,TRBJ1-1,11,medium-sized,TRBV6-5,TGTGCCAGCAGTTACTACACTGAAGCTTTCTTT,CASSYYTEAFF
.,TRBJ1-2,14,many,TRBV19,TGTGCCAGTAGCAGACCGGGACAAGTCTATGGCTACACCTTC,CASSRPGQVYGYTF
.,TRBJ2-7,14,many,TRBV4-1,TGCGCCAGCAGCCAAGGGCTAAAAACCTACGAGCAGTACTTC,CASSQGLKTYEQYF
.,TRBJ2-1,14,many,TRBV20-1,TGCAGTGCTAGAGATTTAAGACACTACAATGAGCAGTTCTTC,CSARDLRHYNEQFF
.,TRBJ2-7,14,many,TRBV5-1,TGCGCCAGCAGCTTATTGCGGGGCCCCTACGAGCAGTACTTC,CASSLLRGPYEQYF
TRBD1,TRBJ1-1,14,.,TRBV6-2/TRBV6-3,TGTGCCAGCAGTCGTACAGGGGGCGGCACTGAAGCTTTCTTT,CASSRTGGGTEAFF
TRBD2,TRBJ2-3,15,many,TRBV5-1,TGCGCCAGCAGCTCAGGACTAGCTGGGACAGATACGCAGTATTTT,CASSSGLAGTDTQYF
.,TRBJ2-7,14,.,TRBV25-1,TGTGCCAGCAGTAAAGGTACAGGGAATTACGAGCAGTACTTC,CASSKGTGNYEQYF
TRBD1,TRBJ2-1,12,many,TRBV6-2/TRBV6-3,TGTGCCAGCACCCACAGGGGCGATGAGCAGTTCTTC,CASTHRGDEQFF
.,TRBJ2-5,12,few,TRBV29-1,TGCAGCGTGGGGACACCCCAAGAGACCCAGTACTTC,CSVGTPQETQYF
.,TRBJ2-3,15,many,TRBV7-2,TGTGCCAGCAGCCGGGACCTCGCTAGCACAGATACGCAGTATTTT,CASSRDLASTDTQYF
TRBD2,TRBJ2-7,14,.,TRBV30,TGTGCCGCTGCCACTAGCGCCCTTTCCTACGAGCAGTACTTC,CAAATSALSYEQYF
TRBD1,TRBJ2-1,15,many,TRBV19,TGTGCCAGCCAACGTCAGGGGGCCACCTACAATGAGCAGTTCTTC,CASQRQGATYNEQFF
.,TRBJ2-1,15,many,TRBV30,TGTGCCTGGAGTACCGGGACGTCGTCCTACAATGAGCAGTTCTTC,CAWSTGTSSYNEQFF
.,TRBJ2-7,15,many,TRBV7-6,TGTGCCAGCAGCCGACGGGTTCAGGCGACCTACGAGCAGTACTTC,CASSRRVQATYEQYF
.,TRBJ2-5,15,many,TRBV20-1,TGCAGTGCTGAGTCGAACCGGGACTTCCAAGAGACCCAGTACTTC,CSAESNRDFQETQYF
.,TRBJ2-6,15,many,TRBV13,TGTGCCAGCAGCTTAGGGAGGGCCGGGGCCAACGTCCTGACTTTC,CASSLGRAGANVLTF